The entry below gives a single T cell receptor beta chain sequence along with its context. Its matching antigen is unknown. This may be a read error, as it is one base from a much larger clone. This CDR3 contains 17 residues. The germline gives CDR1 LGHDT, CDR2 YNNKEL (reference sequence). These data originate in a study of post-analysis software for immune sequencing data. Study results and caveats: In patients, TRBV5-6, TRBV5-1 and TRBV20-1 belonged to roughly 5 TRBV segments found more frequently than in controls. Compared against controls, patients with multiple sclerosis displayed significantly lower normalized Chao1 diversity.

Libraries were made from TCR beta cDNA, and they carried unique molecular identifiers. TCRdb analysed the PCR reads with MiXCR anew, one entry per CDR3 protein. This table has hundreds of thousands of distinct CDR3 sequences, 36% appearing once. The genes are TRBV3-1 and TRBJ2-1; D is undetermined. The J call may be incorrect, as the DNA end agrees better with TRBJ2-7. This TCR was recovered from a girl aged 10-17 years with multiple sclerosis. Sequenced sample: blood. The CDR3 sequence is CASSQVLKRISYNEQYF. CDR3 in DNA: TGTGCCAGCAGCCAAGTTCTCAAGCGAATCTCCTACAATGAGCAGTACTTC.